The table lists the clone carrying this TCR beta chain with many counts. Germline loops: CDR1 SGHKS, CDR2 YYEKEE (reference sequence). This CDR3 region has 17 residues. V shed 3 bases and J shed 2 bases, with 18 bases lying between them. Using RNA transcripts, the TCR beta CDR3 regions were amplified. Second-round multiplex PCR followed a first-round RT-PCR using HTBI primers. TCRdb itself ran the multiplex PCR reads through MiXCR, one entry per CDR3 protein. The table shows 650,000 to 900,000 distinct CDR3 sequences, with 40% occurring only once. The record originates from a study of Graves' ophthalmopathy and Graves' hyperthyroidism. Other autoimmune diseases, uncontrolled infections, pregnancy and lactation each led to patient exclusion.

The receptor was derived from an adult man with Graves' ophthalmopathy. The chain employs TRBV5-5 and TRBJ1-5; D is undetermined. The specimen sequenced was peripheral blood. The CDR3 loop is CASSWGRVRLGNQPQHF. CDR3 sequence (DNA): TGTGCCAGCAGCTGGGGTAGGGTCCGTCTAGGCAATCAGCCCCAGCATTTT.